Below are 20 T cell receptor beta chains sequenced from a single sample in a study of CD8+ T cells in alopecia areata. RNA extraction was followed by reverse transcription into cDNA, which acted as the sequencing template. Repertoires were generated with immunoSEQ multiplex PCR, while TCRdb's copy carries only in-frame clones and drops some. The sample consists of 100,000 or so clones, almost 60% of them appearing once. The treatment denotes: oral pan-JAK inhibitor, 5-10 mg twice daily. The sequenced sample was CD8+ T cells sorted from blood, obtained at approximately week 56, from a patient treated with tofacitinib. These receptors all come from a human donor with alopecia areata.

This rearrangement joins TRBV6-5 to TRBJ1-4, with D perhaps TRBD1 (5 bases). This CDR3 has 11 amino acids. Germline V lookup: CDR1 MNHEY, CDR2 SVGAGI. The V and J ends lost 6 bases and 6 bases respectively, with 5 bases between them. For the CDR3, the DNA is TGTGCCAGCAGGACAGATGAAAAACTGTTTTTT. Translation: CASRTDEKLFF.

This clone appeared a few times. The rearrangement links TRBV5-1 to TRBJ2-7; maybe TRBD2 (6 bases). Trimming pared 5 bases from V and 0 bases from J, leaving 9 bases between. The germline CDR1 and CDR2 sequences are SGHRS and YFSETQ. CDR3 size: 13 residues. CDR3 sequence (DNA): TGCGCCAGCAGAGGAGGGAACTCCTACGAGCAGTACTTC. Translation gives CASRGGNSYEQYF.

CDR3 nucleotides: TGTGCCACCCAGGGACAGGGGACTTCACCCCTCCACTTT. Its protein is CATQGQGTSPLHF. The V gene is TRBV15, the J gene TRBJ1-6, with 10 bases lining up with TRBD1. The CDR3 sequence is 13 residues long. Germline V gives CDR1 LNHNV, CDR2 YYDKDF (reference sequence). J gave up 9 bases and V 8 bases, and 4 bases lay outside the gene matches.

V usage is TRBV6-5 and J usage is TRBJ2-1, with 11 positions matching TRBD2. Unmatched junction bases numbered 2, after V lost 4 bases and J lost 6 bases. Per the germline V gene, CDR1 is MNHEY and CDR2 is SVGAGI. This CDR3 comprises 14 residues. The CDR3 loop reads CASSLAGGLNEQFF. CDR3 DNA sequence: TGTGCCAGCAGTTTAGCGGGGGGGCTCAATGAGCAGTTCTTC.

This clone was recorded a few times. The chain couples TRBV5-1 to TRBJ2-7; 8 nucleotides line up with TRBD1. Trimming took 4 bases from V and 5 from J; bases not matched to a gene: 2. CDR3 size: 12 residues. The germline gives CDR1 SGHRS, CDR2 YFSETQ. This CDR3 is CASSGQGHEQYF. CDR3 bases: TGCGCCAGCAGCGGACAGGGCCACGAGCAGTACTTC.

The chain couples TRBV13 to TRBJ2-7, with 9 bases identical to TRBD2. V was pared by 0 bases and J by 2 bases, with 5 bases of the junction left unmatched. There are 16 residues in the CDR3. Germline CDR1 and CDR2: PRHDT and FYEKMQ (reference sequence). Written as DNA, the CDR3 is TGTGCCAGCAGCTTAGGGCTAGCGGGGCGCACCTACGAGCAGTACTTC. This codes for CASSLGLAGRTYEQYF.

This clone was counted only a few times. The genes are TRBV29-1 and TRBJ2-5; 8 bases match TRBD1. Germline CDR1 and CDR2: SQVTM and ANQGSEA. This CDR3 is built from 14 residues. V lost 5 bases and J lost 2; bases outside the gene matches: 7. CDR3 bases: TGCAGCGTTTCGCGGACAGGGAGGCAAGAGACCCAGTACTTC. Translating gives CSVSRTGRQETQYF.

V gene TRBV5-1 combines with J gene TRBJ1-2; a possible D gene is TRBD1 (6 bases). The CDR3 is made up of 13 amino acids. Trimming pared 4 bases from V and 2 bases from J, leaving 9 bases between. CDR1 and CDR2 (germline): SGHRS, YFSETQ. CDR3 residues: CASSLDRNYGYTF. CDR3 nucleotides: TGCGCCAGCAGCCTTGACAGGAACTATGGCTACACCTTC.

The chain uses TRBV7-9 and TRBJ2-2; 9 nucleotides align to TRBD2. V lost 7 bases, J lost 5 bases, and 11 bases stayed unmatched. CDR3 length equals 16 residues. The germline CDR1 and CDR2 sequences are SEHNR and FQNEAQ (reference sequence). The CDR3 region is CASTSPTSGQTGELFF. In DNA form, the CDR3 reads TGTGCCAGCACCAGCCCGACTAGCGGACAAACCGGGGAGCTGTTTTTT.

The rearrangement uses TRBV18 and TRBJ2-7; the D is unclear. The V gene's germline CDR1 is KGHSH and CDR2 LQKENI. Trimming stripped 0 bases from V and 6 bases from J, with 6 bases between. The CDR3 length is 12 residues. CDR3 sequence: CASSPPGVEQYF. Written as DNA, the CDR3 is TGTGCCAGCTCACCACCGGGCGTCGAGCAGTACTTC.

The CDR3 spells CSVVGVAGAKNIQYF. The CDR3 DNA sequence: TGCAGCGTTGTAGGGGTAGCAGGAGCCAAAAACATTCAGTACTTC. The chain links TRBV29-1 to TRBJ2-4; D might be TRBD1 (5 bases). The CDR3 contains 15 residues. Germline assignment: CDR1 SQVTM and CDR2 ANQGSEA. V was trimmed by 4 bases and J by 0 bases, leaving 13 bases between them. The full variable domain, completed using reference TRBV29-1 and TRBJ2-4, is SAVISQKPSRDICQRGTSLTIQCQVDSQVTMMFWYRQQPGQSLTLIATANQGSEATYESGFVIDKFPISRPNLTFSTLTVSNMSPEDSSIYLCSVVGVAGAKNIQYFGAGTRLSVL.

This chain connects TRBV27 to TRBJ2-7; no clear D. This CDR3 comprises 13 residues. Trimming shortened V by 4 bases and J by 6 bases, and 13 bases separated the two germline ends. CDR1 is MNHEY and CDR2 is SMNVEV in the germline V gene (reference sequence). The CDR3 nucleotides read TGTGCCAGCAGTTCCACGAACCTATTCGAGCAGTACTTC. It translates to CASSSTNLFEQYF.

The rearrangement uses TRBV30 and TRBJ2-1; D perhaps matches TRBD2 (5 bases). Germline lookup yields CDR1 GTSNPN and CDR2 SVGIG (reference sequence). This CDR3 is 18 amino acids long. The germline V and J ends were trimmed by 0 bases and 2 bases, with 20 bases remaining between them. In DNA, the CDR3 is TGTGCCTGGAGTGTTTTGCGAGGGAGAGAGAGGGCCTACAATGAGCAGTTCTTC. As protein: CAWSVLRGRERAYNEQFF.

The chain couples TRBV4-1 to TRBJ1-1; 8 nucleotides align to TRBD1. Per germline, CDR1 MGHRA and CDR2 YSYEKL. Trimming cost V 5 bases and J 4 bases; bases outside gene matches: 15. The CDR3 loop spans 17 amino acids. CDR3 sequence: CASSLRWGQARGTEAFF. CDR3 nucleotides: TGCGCCAGCAGCTTACGATGGGGACAGGCTCGGGGCACTGAAGCTTTCTTT.

This chain links TRBV27 with TRBJ2-1; D remains unclear. The CDR3 contains 14 residues. Trimming cost V 6 bases and J 2 bases, with 11 bases left between them. Germline V CDR1 and CDR2: MNHEY, SMNVEV (reference sequence). The CDR3 reads CASSLQGTYNEQFF. The CDR3 coding sequence is TGTGCCAGCAGCCTGCAAGGGACCTACAATGAGCAGTTCTTC.

As for this clone: Different DNA sequences within this sample yield the same CDR3. The chain recombines TRBV30 with TRBJ2-1, with 8 bases lining up with TRBD1. The CDR3 spans 14 residues. V shed 1 base and J 5 bases; nucleotides not matched to a gene: 4. Looked up from germline, CDR1 is GTSNPN and CDR2 is SVGIG (reference sequence). The CDR3 DNA sequence: TGTGCCTGGAGTGGGGGGACAGGTGACAATGAGCAGTTCTTC. Translating gives CAWSGGTGDNEQFF.

This chain uses TRBV9 with TRBJ2-1; possible D gene TRBD2, 7 bases. V was cut by 4 bases and J by 10 bases, with 21 bases left in between. Germline V gene sequence: CDR1 SGDLS, CDR2 YYNGEE. The CDR3 loop spans 15 amino acids. The CDR3 DNA sequence: TGTGCCAGCAGCCCTCGAGGGGGGGGCAAGTGGGAGCAGTTCTTC. Protein: CASSPRGGGKWEQFF.

Written as DNA, the CDR3 is TGTGCCAGCAGTGATTCGGGCTTCAGCTCCTACAATGAGCAGTTCTTC. Its translation is CASSDSGFSSYNEQFF. The chain uses TRBV2 and TRBJ2-1; D gene unclear. The CDR3 covers 16 residues. V was shortened by 3 bases and J by 0 bases, with 12 bases between the two germline ends. CDR1 is SNHLY and CDR2 is FYNNEI in the germline V gene.

The rearrangement uses TRBV29-1 and TRBJ1-4, with TRBD1 matching 8 bases. The germline V gene has CDR1 SQVTM and CDR2 ANQGSEA. This CDR3 is built from 14 residues. J gave up 8 bases and V 4 bases, and 9 bases lay outside the gene matches. In DNA form, the CDR3 reads TGCAGCGTTGTCTTTCAGGGGGCAGGGGAAAAACTGTTTTTT. This encodes CSVVFQGAGEKLFF.

The chain recombines TRBV7-9 with TRBJ1-3; a weak D match, TRBD1 (5 bases). Trimming took off 6 bases at V and 7 bases at J, with 10 bases between the two ends. CDR3 length: 12 amino acids. The germline CDR1 and CDR2 sequences are SEHNR and FQNEAQ (reference sequence). The CDR3 spells CASSPGPNTIYF. CDR3 nucleotide sequence: TGTGCCAGCAGTCCGGGACCTAACACCATATATTTT. The whole variable domain, filled in from reference TRBV7-9 and TRBJ1-3, reads DTGVSQNPRHKITKRGQNVTFRCDPISEHNRLYWYRQTLGQGPEFLTYFQNEAQLEKSRLLSDRFSAERPKGSFSTLEIQRTEQGDSAMYLCASSPGPNTIYFGEGSWLTVV.